The T cell receptor beta chain under discussion was sequenced for a study of blood T cell repertoires in COVID-19. Study-wide context: From T cells, B-cell-depleted T cells, or PBMCs came the material, which was cDNA or gDNA.

CDR3 length equals 18 residues. Germline V gene data show CDR1 as SQVTM and CDR2 as ANQGSEA. Trimming cost V 6 bases and J 0 bases; bases outside gene matches: 14. In the original processing: Reference gene primer amplification gave estimated nucleated cell counts. Clones were sequenced by immunoSEQ multiplex PCR, and TCRdb holds only the in-frame ones, with some missing. V and J calls and clone size are given by that table; D and trimming were obtained from the DNA. The table records approximately 150,000 clones, around 91% of them present only once. The Seattle patients, enrolled during active infection, were followed longitudinally.

The receptor was isolated from a man aged 18 to 35 with COVID-19, enrolled during active disease. V and J are TRBV29-1 and TRBJ2-1; 10 positions match TRBD2. Sample: peripheral blood. This CDR3 reads CSVDSGLAAFDSYNEQFF. CDR3 coding DNA: TGCAGCGTAGACTCCGGACTAGCGGCATTCGACTCCTACAATGAGCAGTTCTTC.